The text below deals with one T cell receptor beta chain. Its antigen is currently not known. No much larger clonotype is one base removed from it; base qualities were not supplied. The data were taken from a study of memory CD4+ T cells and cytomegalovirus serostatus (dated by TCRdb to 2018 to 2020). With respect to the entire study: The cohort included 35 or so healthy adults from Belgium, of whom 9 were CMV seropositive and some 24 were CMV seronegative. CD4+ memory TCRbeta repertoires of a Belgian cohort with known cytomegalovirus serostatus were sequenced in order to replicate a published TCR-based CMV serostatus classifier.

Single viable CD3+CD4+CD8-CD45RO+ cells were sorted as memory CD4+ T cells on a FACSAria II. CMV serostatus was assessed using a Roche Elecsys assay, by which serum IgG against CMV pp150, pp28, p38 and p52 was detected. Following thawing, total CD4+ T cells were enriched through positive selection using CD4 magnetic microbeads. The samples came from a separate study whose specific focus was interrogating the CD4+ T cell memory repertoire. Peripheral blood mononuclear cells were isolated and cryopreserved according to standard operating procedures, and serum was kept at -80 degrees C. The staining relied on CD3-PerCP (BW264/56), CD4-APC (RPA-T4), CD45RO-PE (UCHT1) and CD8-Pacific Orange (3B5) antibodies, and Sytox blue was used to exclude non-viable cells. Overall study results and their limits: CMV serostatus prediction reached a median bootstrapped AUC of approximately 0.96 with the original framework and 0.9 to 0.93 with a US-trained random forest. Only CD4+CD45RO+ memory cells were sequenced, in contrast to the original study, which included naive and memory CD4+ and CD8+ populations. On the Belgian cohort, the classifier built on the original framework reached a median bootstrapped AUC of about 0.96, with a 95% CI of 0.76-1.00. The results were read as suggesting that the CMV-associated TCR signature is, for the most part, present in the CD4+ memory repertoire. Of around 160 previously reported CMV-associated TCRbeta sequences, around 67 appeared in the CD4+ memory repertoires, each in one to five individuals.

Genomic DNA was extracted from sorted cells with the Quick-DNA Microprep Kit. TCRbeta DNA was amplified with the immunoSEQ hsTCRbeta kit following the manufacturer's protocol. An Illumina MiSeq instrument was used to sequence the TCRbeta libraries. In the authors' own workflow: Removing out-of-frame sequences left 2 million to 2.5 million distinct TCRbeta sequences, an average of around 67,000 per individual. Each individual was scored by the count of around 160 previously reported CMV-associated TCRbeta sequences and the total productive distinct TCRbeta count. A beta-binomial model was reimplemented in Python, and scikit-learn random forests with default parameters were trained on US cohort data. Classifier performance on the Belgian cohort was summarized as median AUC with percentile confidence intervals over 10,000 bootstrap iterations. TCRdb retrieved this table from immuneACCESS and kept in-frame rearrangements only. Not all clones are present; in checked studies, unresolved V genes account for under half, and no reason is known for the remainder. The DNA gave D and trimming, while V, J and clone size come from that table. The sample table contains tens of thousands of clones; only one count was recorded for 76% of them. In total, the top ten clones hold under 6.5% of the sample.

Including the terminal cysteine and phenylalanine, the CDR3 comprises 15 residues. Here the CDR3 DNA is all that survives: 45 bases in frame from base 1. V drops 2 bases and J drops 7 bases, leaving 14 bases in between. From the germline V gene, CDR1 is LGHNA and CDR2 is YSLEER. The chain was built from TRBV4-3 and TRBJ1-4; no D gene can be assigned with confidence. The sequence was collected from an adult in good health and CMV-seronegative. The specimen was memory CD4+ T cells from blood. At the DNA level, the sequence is TGCGCCAGCAGCCAACAGCGCGGCTCCGGTGAAAAACTGTTTTTT. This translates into CASSQQRGSGEKLFF.